This TCR beta chain was sequenced during a study of response to subunit inactivated influenza vaccine. CDR1 is SGHAT, CDR2 FQNNGV, per germline. The V gene end was trimmed by 2 bases and the J gene end by 0 bases; junction bases not matched to a gene: 6. The CDR3 runs 17 residues. One entry per CDR3 protein, called by TCRdb with MiXCR from the RT-PCR reads. Among about 170,000 distinct CDR3 sequences, 9.5% to 15% were seen once, and the ten largest hold about 29%. This sample was shared with a second study, whose subject was T cells expressing NK-cell markers. That work contributes: With UMIs, 5'RACE template switching was used to make TCR beta cDNA. It was sorted CD3+CD56+NKG2C+, CD3+CD56+NKG2C- and CD3+CD56-NKG2C+ T cells that supplied the TCR beta repertoires. The sequencing cohort of eight donors included seven HCMV-seropositive individuals and one seronegative individual. Restricting sorting to alpha-beta TCR T cells was achieved in several experiments by an anti-gamma-delta TCR antibody. Of CD8+ T cells, about 1.0-7.5% belonged to dominant NKG2C+ clonotypes in roughly 6 donors.

The chain is built from TRBV11-2 and TRBJ2-3; TRBD2 matches at 9 bases. The sample here was CD8+ T cells sorted from PBMCs, taken 11 to 12 days after vaccination. The sequence derives from a man aged 45-60 years who received an inactivated influenza vaccine. The CDR3 DNA is TGTGCCAGCAGCTTAACTAGCGGGTATTCTAGCACAGATACGCAGTATTTT. This encodes CASSLTSGYSSTDTQYF.